The rows below give T cell receptor beta chains drawn from one sample of a study of T-cell memory formation after mild COVID-19. MiXCR, run by TCRdb on the 5' RACE reads, gives a single entry per CDR3 protein. The sample carries roughly 400,000 distinct CDR3 sequences, approximately 15% recorded once. The sequencing input was PBMCs or a T cell subset sorted from them (not recorded which). The source is a man between 18 and 29 years old who had mild COVID-19 (a few samples of this study predate the infection). Cell type and time point are not known. Both conserved end residues are part of each CDR3. D genes are given only for firm matches. Clone size, where shown, is once, few, many, or a class for clones that have expanded.

CASSTGFAVGRPQHF	TGTGCCAGCAGTACCGGGTTTGCGGTCGGGCGGCCCCAGCATTTT	few	NA	TRBV2	TRBJ1-5
CASSESQGVGQPQHF	TGTGCCAGCAGTGAAAGTCAGGGGGTTGGGCAGCCCCAGCATTTT	NA	TRBD1	TRBV6-1	TRBJ1-5
CASSLDSGGYTF	TGTGCCAGCAGCTTAGATAGTGGTGGCTACACCTTC	NA	NA	TRBV7-2	TRBJ1-2
CASSLVNRGEAFF	TGCGCCAGCAGCTTGGTAAATAGGGGGGAAGCTTTCTTT	NA	NA	TRBV5-1	TRBJ1-1
CASSLGPIVGRETQYF	TGTGCCAGCAGCTTAGGCCCCATAGTTGGGCGGGAGACCCAGTACTTC	few	NA	TRBV7-2	TRBJ2-5
CASSPDYTDTQYF	TGTGCCAGCAGCCCGGACTACACAGATACGCAGTATTTT	NA	NA	TRBV7-9	TRBJ2-3
CSASLGFGELFF	TGCAGTGCTAGTTTGGGGTTCGGGGAGCTGTTTTTT	few	NA	TRBV20-1	TRBJ2-2
CASRLETGGTDTQYF	TGTGCCAGCAGGCTGGAGACAGGGGGCACAGATACGCAGTATTTT	NA	TRBD1	TRBV12-3/TRBV12-4	TRBJ2-3
CASSRRISSGSSYNEQFF	TGTGCCAGCAGTCGGCGCATTTCTAGCGGAAGCTCCTACAATGAGCAGTTCTTC	NA	TRBD2	TRBV12-3/TRBV12-4	TRBJ2-1
CASSIGGQASPLHF	TGTGCCAGCAGCATCGGGGGGCAGGCTTCACCCCTCCACTTT	few	NA	TRBV7-9	TRBJ1-6
CASRAYGGLSTDTQYF	TGTGCCAGCAGAGCGTACGGGGGCCTTAGCACAGATACGCAGTATTTT	NA	NA	TRBV6-6	TRBJ2-3
CASSPLAGALSGANVLTF	TGTGCCAGCAGCCCACTAGCGGGGGCGCTCTCTGGGGCCAACGTCCTGACTTTC	many	TRBD2	TRBV5-6	TRBJ2-6
CASSLGVEQFF	TGTGCCAGCAGCCTCGGGGTTGAGCAGTTCTTC	NA	NA	TRBV28	TRBJ2-1
CASSQETRSIPTDTQYF	TGTGCCAGCAGCCAAGAGACCAGGAGCATTCCCACAGATACGCAGTATTTT	few	NA	TRBV4-2	TRBJ2-3
CAISEGRDSNQPQHF	TGTGCCATCAGTGAGGGCAGGGATAGCAATCAGCCCCAGCATTTT	once	NA	TRBV10-3	TRBJ1-5
CASNWGGTGELFF	TGTGCCAGCAACTGGGGGGGAACCGGGGAGCTGTTTTTT	NA	TRBD2	TRBV12-3/TRBV12-4	TRBJ2-2
CASSLGVLASTDTQYF	TGCGCCAGCAGCTTGGGGGTCCTAGCGAGCACAGATACGCAGTATTTT	NA	NA	TRBV5-1	TRBJ2-3
CASSYSPGGITDTQYF	TGTGCCAGCAGTTACTCGCCAGGGGGCATCACAGATACGCAGTATTTT	few	TRBD1	TRBV6-5	TRBJ2-3
CASSQDQQGESREQFF	TGCGCCAGCAGCCAAGATCAACAGGGAGAGAGCAGGGAGCAGTTCTTC	few	NA	TRBV4-3	TRBJ2-1
CASSFPARGGTEAFF	TGTGCCAGCAGCTTCCCGGCCAGGGGTGGGACTGAAGCTTTCTTT	NA	NA	TRBV7-8	TRBJ1-1
CASRLQGTNEKLFF	TGTGCCAGCAGACTACAGGGGACGAATGAAAAACTGTTTTTT	many	TRBD1	TRBV27	TRBJ1-4
CASSVDSLSGNTIYF	TGTGCCAGCAGCGTAGATTCCCTCTCTGGAAACACCATATATTTT	NA	NA	TRBV9	TRBJ1-3
CASSYGQQTGELFF	TGTGCCAGCAGTTACGGGCAGCAAACCGGGGAGCTGTTTTTT	few	NA	TRBV6-2/TRBV6-3	TRBJ2-2
CASSQDRGGELFF	TGCGCCAGCAGCCAAGACCGGGGGGGGGAGCTGTTTTTT	few	NA	TRBV4-3	TRBJ2-2
CASSPRGNEQYF	TGTGCCAGCAGCCCGAGGGGTAACGAGCAGTACTTC	few	NA	TRBV7-6	TRBJ2-7
CASSLRQTYNEQFF	TGTGCCAGCAGTTTACGACAGACTTACAATGAGCAGTTCTTC	few	NA	TRBV12-3/TRBV12-4	TRBJ2-1
CASSSAIGAGNQPQHF	TGTGCCAGCAGTTCCGCGATCGGGGCAGGCAATCAGCCCCAGCATTTT	NA	NA	TRBV27	TRBJ1-5
CASSLVAGDMNTEAFF	TGTGCCAGCAGCTTAGTGGCAGGGGACATGAACACTGAAGCTTTCTTT	few	NA	TRBV7-2	TRBJ1-1
CASSYSRRVRGFNPYEQYF	TGTGCCAGCAGTTACTCCAGGCGGGTCAGGGGATTTAATCCCTACGAGCAGTACTTC	few	NA	TRBV6-5	TRBJ2-7
CASRGGFSGNTIYF	TGTGCCAGCAGAGGCGGATTCTCTGGAAACACCATATATTTT	NA	NA	TRBV2	TRBJ1-3
CASSLALKETQYF	TGTGCCAGCAGCCTCGCCCTTAAAGAGACCCAGTACTTC	NA	NA	TRBV7-2	TRBJ2-5
CASSTSGGRVEQFF	TGCGCCAGCAGCACTAGCGGGGGGCGGGTTGAGCAGTTCTTC	few	TRBD2	TRBV5-1	TRBJ2-1
CASSYRGVNTEAFF	TGTGCCAGCAGTTATAGGGGGGTGAACACTGAAGCTTTCTTT	NA	NA	TRBV6-5	TRBJ1-1
CASTPDRGGGANVLTF	TGCGCCAGCACCCCGGACAGGGGAGGTGGGGCCAACGTCCTGACTTTC	few	TRBD1	TRBV10-2	TRBJ2-6
CASSFVITRAEAFF	TGTGCCAGCAGTTTTGTGATCACTCGGGCTGAAGCTTTCTTT	many	NA	TRBV12-3/TRBV12-4	TRBJ1-1
CSVEEWETQYF	TGCAGCGTTGAAGAATGGGAGACCCAGTACTTC	few	NA	TRBV29-1	TRBJ2-5
CASSLTGGIGNTEAFF	TGTGCCAGCAGCCTAACAGGGGGCATAGGGAACACTGAAGCTTTCTTT	NA	TRBD1	TRBV6-5	TRBJ1-1
CASSLAMGTSTDTQYF	TGTGCCAGCAGCTTAGCCATGGGAACTAGCACAGATACGCAGTATTTT	few	NA	TRBV7-2	TRBJ2-3
CASSDNYSYEQYF	TGCGCCAGCAGCGATAACTACTCCTACGAGCAGTACTTC	few	NA	TRBV4-1	TRBJ2-7
CASSQDTPVKNIQYF	TGCGCCAGCAGCCAAGATACACCGGTCAAAAACATTCAGTACTTC	few	NA	TRBV4-3	TRBJ2-4